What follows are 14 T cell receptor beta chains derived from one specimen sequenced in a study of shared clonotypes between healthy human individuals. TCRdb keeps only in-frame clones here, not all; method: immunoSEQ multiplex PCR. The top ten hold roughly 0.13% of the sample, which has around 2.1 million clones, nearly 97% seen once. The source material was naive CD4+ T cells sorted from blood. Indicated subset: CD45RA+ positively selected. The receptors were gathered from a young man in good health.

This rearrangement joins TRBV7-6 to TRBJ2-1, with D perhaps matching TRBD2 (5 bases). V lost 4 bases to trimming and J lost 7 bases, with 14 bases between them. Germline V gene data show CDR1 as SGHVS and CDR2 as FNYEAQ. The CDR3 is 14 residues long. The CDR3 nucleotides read TGTGCCAGCAGCTCCCCTACTAGACCGAATGAGCAGTTCTTC. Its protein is CASSSPTRPNEQFF.

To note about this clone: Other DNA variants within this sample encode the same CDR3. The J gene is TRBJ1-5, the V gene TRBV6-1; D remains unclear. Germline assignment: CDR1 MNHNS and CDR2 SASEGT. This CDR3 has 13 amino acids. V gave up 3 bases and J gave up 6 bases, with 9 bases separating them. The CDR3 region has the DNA TGTGCCAGCAGTGAGGGAGGGTCTCAGCCCCAGCATTTT. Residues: CASSEGGSQPQHF.

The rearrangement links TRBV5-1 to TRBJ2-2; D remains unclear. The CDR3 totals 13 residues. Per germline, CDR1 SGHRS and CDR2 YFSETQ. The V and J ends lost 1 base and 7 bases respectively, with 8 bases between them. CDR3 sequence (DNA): TGCGCCAGCAGCTTGAGGGTAGGCGGGGAGCTGTTTTTT. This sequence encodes CASSLRVGGELFF. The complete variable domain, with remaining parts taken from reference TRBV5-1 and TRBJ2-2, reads KAGVTQTPRYLIKTRGQQVTLSCSPISGHRSVSWYQQTPGQGLQFLFEYFSETQRNKGNFPGRFSGRQFSNSRSEMNVSTLELGDSALYLCASSLRVGGELFFGEGSRLTVL.

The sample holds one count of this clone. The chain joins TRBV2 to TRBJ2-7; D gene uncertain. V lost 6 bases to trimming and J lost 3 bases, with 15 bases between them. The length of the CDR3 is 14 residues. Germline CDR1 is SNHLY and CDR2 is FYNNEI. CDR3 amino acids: CASSAHSEIYEQYF. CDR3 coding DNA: TGTGCCAGCAGCGCCCACTCGGAGATCTACGAGCAGTACTTC.

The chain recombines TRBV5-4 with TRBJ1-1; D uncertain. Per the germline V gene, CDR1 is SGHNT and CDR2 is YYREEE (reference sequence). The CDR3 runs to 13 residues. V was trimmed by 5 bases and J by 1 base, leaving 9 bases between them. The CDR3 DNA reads TGTGCCAGCAGGGGGAGAGAGAACACTGAAGCTTTCTTT. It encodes CASRGRENTEAFF.

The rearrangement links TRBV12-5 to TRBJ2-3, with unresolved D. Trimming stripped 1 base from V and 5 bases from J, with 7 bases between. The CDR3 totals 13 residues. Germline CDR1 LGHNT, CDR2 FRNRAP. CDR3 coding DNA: TGTGCTAGTGGTTTGGCGGGTGTAGATACGCAGTATTTT. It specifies CASGLAGVDTQYF.

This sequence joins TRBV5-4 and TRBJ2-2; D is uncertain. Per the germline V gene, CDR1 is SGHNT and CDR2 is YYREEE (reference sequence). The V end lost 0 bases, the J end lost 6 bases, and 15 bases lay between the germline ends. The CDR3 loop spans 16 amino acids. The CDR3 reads CASSLGGSRAAGELFF. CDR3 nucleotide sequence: TGTGCCAGCAGCTTGGGTGGATCCCGGGCCGCCGGGGAGCTGTTTTTT.

As DNA, the CDR3 is TGTGCCAGTAGTAATAAAGGATTTAGGTCTAACAATCAGCCCCAGCATTTT. This translates into CASSNKGFRSNNQPQHF. The chain recombines TRBV19 with TRBJ1-5; D not certain. Between the trimmed V and J ends, which lost 4 bases and 3 bases, there was a span of 19 bases. Germline CDR1 reads LNHDA; CDR2 reads SQIVND (reference sequence). CDR3 length equals 17 residues.

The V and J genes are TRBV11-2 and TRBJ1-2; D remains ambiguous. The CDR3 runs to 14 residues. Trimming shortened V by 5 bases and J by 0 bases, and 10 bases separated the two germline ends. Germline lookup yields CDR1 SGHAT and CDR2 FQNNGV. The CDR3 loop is CASSRDTANYGYTF. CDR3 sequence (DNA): TGTGCCAGCAGCCGCGACACCGCTAACTATGGCTACACCTTC.

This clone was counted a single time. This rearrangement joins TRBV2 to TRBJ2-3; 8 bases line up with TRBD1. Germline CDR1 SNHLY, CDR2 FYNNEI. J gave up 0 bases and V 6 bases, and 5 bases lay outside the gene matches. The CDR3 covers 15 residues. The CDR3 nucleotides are TGTGCCAGCAGGGACAGGGCGGCTAGCACAGATACGCAGTATTTT. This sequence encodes CASRDRAASTDTQYF.

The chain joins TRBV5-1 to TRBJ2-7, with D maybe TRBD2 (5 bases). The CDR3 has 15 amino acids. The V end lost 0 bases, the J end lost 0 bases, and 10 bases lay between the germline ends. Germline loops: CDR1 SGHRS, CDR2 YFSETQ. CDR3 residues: CASSLDGLSSYEQYF. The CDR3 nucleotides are TGCGCCAGCAGCTTGGATGGACTGAGCTCCTACGAGCAGTACTTC.

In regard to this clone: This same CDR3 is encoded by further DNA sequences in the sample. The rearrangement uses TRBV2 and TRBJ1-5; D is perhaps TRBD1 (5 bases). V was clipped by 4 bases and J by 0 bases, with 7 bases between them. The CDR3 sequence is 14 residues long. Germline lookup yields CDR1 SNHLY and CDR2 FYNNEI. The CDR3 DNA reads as TGTGCCAGCAGTGTTCAGGGTAGCAATCAGCCCCAGCATTTT. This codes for CASSVQGSNQPQHF.

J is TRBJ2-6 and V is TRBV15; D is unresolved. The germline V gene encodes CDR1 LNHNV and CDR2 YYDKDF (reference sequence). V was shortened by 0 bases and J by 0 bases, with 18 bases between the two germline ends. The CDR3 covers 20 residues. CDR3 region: CATSRDSAYIQSSGANVLTF. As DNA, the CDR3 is TGTGCCACCAGCAGAGATTCAGCTTACATACAGAGCTCTGGGGCCAACGTCCTGACTTTC. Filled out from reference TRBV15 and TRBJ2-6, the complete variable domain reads DAMVIQNPRYQVTQFGKPVTLSCSQTLNHNVMYWYQQKSSQAPKLLFHYYDKDFNNEADTPDNFQSRRPNTSFCFLDIRSPGLGDTAMYLCATSRDSAYIQSSGANVLTFGAGSRLTVL.

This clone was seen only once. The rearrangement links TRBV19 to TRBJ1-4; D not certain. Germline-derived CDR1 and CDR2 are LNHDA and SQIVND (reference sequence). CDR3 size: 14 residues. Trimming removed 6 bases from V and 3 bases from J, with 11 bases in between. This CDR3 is CASRNSASNEKLFF. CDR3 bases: TGTGCCAGTAGGAATTCAGCCTCTAATGAAAAACTGTTTTTT.